This T cell receptor beta chain was sequenced for a study of control samples from healthy donors and cancer patients. Data came from immunoSEQ multiplex PCR; TCRdb stores just in-frame clones and leaves some out. The table records about 130,000 clones, 85% to 95% of them present only once. V shed 1 base and J 7 bases; nucleotides not matched to a gene: 21. The CDR3 covers 19 residues. Germline V gene data show CDR1 as WNHNN and CDR2 as SYGVQD (reference sequence). The sample was blood. The chain joins TRBV10-1 to TRBJ1-2; 7 bases agree with TRBD1. The receptor's source is a man aged 18 to 29 in good health. The CDR3 DNA is TGCGCCAGCAGTGAGTTCCCACAGGGGCACTCCTCTGAAGACTCTGGCTACACCTTC. This gives the protein CASSEFPQGHSSEDSGYTF.